This T cell receptor (beta chain) was captured in a study of T cells in tuberculosis. Study in general: Within 7 days of starting treatment, or before, PBMC were stored. Study observations and caveats: Cases with active tuberculosis were adults, while controls were adolescents.

Profiled with immunoSEQ multiplex PCR; TCRdb holds only in-frame clones, not every one. The repertoire holds roughly 34,000 clones, with about 82% as singletons. V was pared by 0 bases and J by 1 base, with 7 bases between. This CDR3 has 14 residues. Germline V gives CDR1 SGDLS, CDR2 YYNGEE. Details on this clone: Antigen: not known.

Time point denoted: new active TB diagnosis, blood taken before or within 7 days of starting treatment. The sample in question was PBMCs, obtained at tuberculosis diagnosis. This TCR was recovered from an adult with tuberculosis. This sequence joins TRBV9 and TRBJ1-1; D may be TRBD1 (6 bases). Here the CDR3 reads CASSVVDRNTEAFF. The CDR3 bases are TGTGCCAGCAGCGTAGTGGACAGGAACACTGAAGCTTTCTTT.